Included here is one T cell receptor beta chain sequence, with context. TCRdb's table, derived via immunoSEQ multiplex PCR, lists solely in-frame clones and lacks some. The table records hundreds of thousands of clones, roughly nine tenths of them present only once. The CDR3 is 13 amino acids. The ends lost 1 base at V and 14 bases at J; junction bases unmatched: 8. The V gene's germline CDR1 is SGHVS and CDR2 FNYEAQ. The data originate from a study of blood T cell repertoires in COVID-19. Study in general: The analysed material was cDNA or gDNA that came from T cells, B-cell-depleted T cells, or PBMCs.

Donors in Cohort 3 who had recovered were those with two negative PCRs, healthcare professional clearance, or resolution of their symptoms. The receptor's source is a man between 60 and 75 years old who had recovered from COVID-19. The J gene is TRBJ2-1, the V gene TRBV7-6, with 7 bases that match TRBD2. Specimen: PBMCs or T cells enriched from blood (not recorded which). CDR3 amino acids: CASSLGLAVRKFF. The CDR3 DNA follows: TGTGCCAGCAGCTTAGGGCTAGCGGTCCGTAAGTTCTTC. The whole variable domain, filled in from reference TRBV7-6 and TRBJ2-1, reads GAGVSQSPRYKVTKRGQDVALRCDPISGHVSLYWYRQALGQGPEFLTYFNYEAQQDKSGLPNDRFSAERPEGSISTLTIQRTEQRDSAMYRCASSLGLAVRKFFGPGTRLTVL.